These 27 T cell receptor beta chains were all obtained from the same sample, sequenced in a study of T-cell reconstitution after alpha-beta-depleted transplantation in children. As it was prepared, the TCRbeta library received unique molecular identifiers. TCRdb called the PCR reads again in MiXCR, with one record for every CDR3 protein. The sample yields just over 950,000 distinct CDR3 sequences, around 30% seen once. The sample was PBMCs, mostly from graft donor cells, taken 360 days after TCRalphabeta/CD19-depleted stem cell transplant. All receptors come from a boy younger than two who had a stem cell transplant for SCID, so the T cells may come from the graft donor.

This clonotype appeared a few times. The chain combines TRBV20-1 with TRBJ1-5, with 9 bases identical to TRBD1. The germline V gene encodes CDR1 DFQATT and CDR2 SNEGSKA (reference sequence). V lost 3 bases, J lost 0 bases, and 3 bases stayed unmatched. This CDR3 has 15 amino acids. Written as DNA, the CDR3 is TGCAGTGCTAGGATGGACAGGGGTAGCAATCAGCCCCAGCATTTT. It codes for CSARMDRGSNQPQHF.

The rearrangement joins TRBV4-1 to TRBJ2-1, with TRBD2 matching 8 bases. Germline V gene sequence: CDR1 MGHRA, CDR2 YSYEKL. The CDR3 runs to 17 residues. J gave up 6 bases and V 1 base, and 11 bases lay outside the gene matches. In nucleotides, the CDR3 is TGCGCCAGCAGCCAAGCCCAAGCGGGGGTTCCTACCAATGAGCAGTTCTTC. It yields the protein CASSQAQAGVPTNEQFF.

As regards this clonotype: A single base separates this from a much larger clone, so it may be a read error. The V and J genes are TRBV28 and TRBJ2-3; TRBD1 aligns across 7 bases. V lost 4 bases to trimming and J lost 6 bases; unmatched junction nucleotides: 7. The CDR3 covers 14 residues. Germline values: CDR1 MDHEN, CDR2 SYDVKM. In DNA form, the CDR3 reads TGTGCCAGCAGTTCCCTGGACAGGCTCGATACGCAGTATTTT. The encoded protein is CASSSLDRLDTQYF.

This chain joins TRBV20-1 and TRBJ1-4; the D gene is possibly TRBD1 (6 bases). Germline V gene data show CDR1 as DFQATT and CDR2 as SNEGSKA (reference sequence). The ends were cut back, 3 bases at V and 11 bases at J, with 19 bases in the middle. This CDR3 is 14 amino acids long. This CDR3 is CSASITGQYGKLFF. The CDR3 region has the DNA TGCAGTGCTAGCATTACCGGACAGTACGGGAAACTGTTTTTT.

The CDR3, as DNA: TGTGCCAGCGCCGGGACAGGGTTCTCCTACGAGCAGTACTTC. Protein: CASAGTGFSYEQYF. The gene calls are TRBV6-1 and TRBJ2-7; 9 bases are shared with TRBD1. Germline CDR1 and CDR2: MNHNS and SASEGT. The CDR3 sequence is 14 residues long. V was pared by 8 bases and J by 0 bases, with 5 bases of the junction left unmatched.

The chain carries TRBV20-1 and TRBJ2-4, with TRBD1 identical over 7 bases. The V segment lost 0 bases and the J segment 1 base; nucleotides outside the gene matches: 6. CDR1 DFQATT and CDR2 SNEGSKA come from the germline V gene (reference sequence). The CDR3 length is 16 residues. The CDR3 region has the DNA TGCAGTGCTAGAGATTCTACAGGGGTGGCCAAAAACATTCAGTACTTC. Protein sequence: CSARDSTGVAKNIQYF.

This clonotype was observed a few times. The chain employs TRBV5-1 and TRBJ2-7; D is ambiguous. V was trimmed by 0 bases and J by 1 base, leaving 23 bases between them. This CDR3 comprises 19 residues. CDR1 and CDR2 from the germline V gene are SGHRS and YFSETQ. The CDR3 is CASSLEWWNWGSPSYEQYF. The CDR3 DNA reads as TGCGCCAGCAGCTTGGAGTGGTGGAACTGGGGATCCCCTTCCTACGAGCAGTACTTC. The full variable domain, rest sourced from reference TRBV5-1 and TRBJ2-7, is KAGVTQTPRYLIKTRGQQVTLSCSPISGHRSVSWYQQTPGQGLQFLFEYFSETQRNKGNFPGRFSGRQFSNSRSEMNVSTLELGDSALYLCASSLEWWNWGSPSYEQYFGPGTRLTVT.

CDR3 in DNA: TGCAGCGTCGAAACTCCCGGGACGGCGATTTGGGATACGCAGTATTTT. This gives the protein CSVETPGTAIWDTQYF. The V call is TRBV29-1, the J call TRBJ2-3; D possibly uses TRBD1 or TRBD2 (5 bases each). The CDR3 runs 16 residues. Germline V CDR1 and CDR2: SQVTM, ANQGSEA. The V and J ends lost 6 bases and 6 bases respectively, with 25 bases between them.

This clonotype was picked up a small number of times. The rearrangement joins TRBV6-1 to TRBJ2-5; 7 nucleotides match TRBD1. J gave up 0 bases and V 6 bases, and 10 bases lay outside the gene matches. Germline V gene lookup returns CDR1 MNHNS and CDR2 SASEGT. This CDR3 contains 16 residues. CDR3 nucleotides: TGTGCCAGCAGAGACCGCGCCGGGACAGACCAAGAGACCCAGTACTTC. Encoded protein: CASRDRAGTDQETQYF.

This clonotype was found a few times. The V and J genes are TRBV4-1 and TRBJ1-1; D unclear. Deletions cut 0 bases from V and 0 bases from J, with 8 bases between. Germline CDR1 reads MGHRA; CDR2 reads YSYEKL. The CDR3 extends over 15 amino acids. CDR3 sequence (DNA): TGCGCCAGCAGCCAAGACTACGGGGTGAACACTGAAGCTTTCTTT. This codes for CASSQDYGVNTEAFF.

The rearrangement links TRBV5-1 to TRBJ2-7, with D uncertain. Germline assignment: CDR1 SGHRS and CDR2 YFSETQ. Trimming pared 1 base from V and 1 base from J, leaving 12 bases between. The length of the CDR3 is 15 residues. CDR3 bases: TGCGCCAGCAGCTTGAGGCCAGCTGAATCCTACGAGCAGTACTTC. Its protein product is CASSLRPAESYEQYF.

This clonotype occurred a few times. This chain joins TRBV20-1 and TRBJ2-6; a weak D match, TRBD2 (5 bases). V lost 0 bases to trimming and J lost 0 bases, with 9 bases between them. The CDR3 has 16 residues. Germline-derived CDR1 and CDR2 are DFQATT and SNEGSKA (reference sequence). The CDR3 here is CSARDREGSGANVLTF. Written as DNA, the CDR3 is TGCAGTGCTAGAGATCGAGAGGGCTCTGGGGCCAACGTCCTGACTTTC.

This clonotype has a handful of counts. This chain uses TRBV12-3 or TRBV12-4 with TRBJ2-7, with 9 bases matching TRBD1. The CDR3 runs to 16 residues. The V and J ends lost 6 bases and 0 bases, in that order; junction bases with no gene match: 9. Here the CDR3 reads CASSTGTGTSSYEQYF. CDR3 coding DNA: TGTGCCAGCAGCACCGGGACAGGGACGAGCTCCTACGAGCAGTACTTC.

The CDR3 is CSAALDRSSYNEQFF. The CDR3 DNA sequence: TGCAGCGCAGCATTAGACAGAAGCTCCTACAATGAGCAGTTCTTC. The chain is built from TRBV29-1 and TRBJ2-1, with TRBD1 as a possible D gene (5 bases). This CDR3 is built from 15 residues. The germline V gene has CDR1 SQVTM and CDR2 ANQGSEA. Trimming took 7 bases from V and 0 from J, leaving 16 bases between them.

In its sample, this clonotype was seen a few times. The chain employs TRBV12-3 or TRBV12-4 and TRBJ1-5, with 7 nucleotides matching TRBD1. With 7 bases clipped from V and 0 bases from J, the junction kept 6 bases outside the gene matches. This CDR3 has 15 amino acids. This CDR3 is CASTRGQHSNQPQHF. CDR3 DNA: TGTGCCAGCACCCGGGGACAGCATAGCAATCAGCCCCAGCATTTT.

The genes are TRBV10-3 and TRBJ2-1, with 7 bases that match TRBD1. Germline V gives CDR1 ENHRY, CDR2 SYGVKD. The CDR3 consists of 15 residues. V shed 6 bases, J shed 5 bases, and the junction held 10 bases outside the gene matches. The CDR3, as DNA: TGTGCCATCAGACGGGACAGTGCCCCTAACAATGAGCAGTTCTTC. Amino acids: CAIRRDSAPNNEQFF.

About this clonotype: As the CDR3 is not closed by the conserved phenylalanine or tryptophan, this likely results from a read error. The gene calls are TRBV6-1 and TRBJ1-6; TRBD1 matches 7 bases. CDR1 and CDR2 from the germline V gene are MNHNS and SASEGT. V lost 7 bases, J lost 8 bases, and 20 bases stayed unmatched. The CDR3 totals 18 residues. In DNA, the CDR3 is TGTGCCAGCACCCCCGGGAGGGACAGCCATCATCTACATTCACCCCTCCACTCT. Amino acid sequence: CASTPGRDSHHLHSPLHS.

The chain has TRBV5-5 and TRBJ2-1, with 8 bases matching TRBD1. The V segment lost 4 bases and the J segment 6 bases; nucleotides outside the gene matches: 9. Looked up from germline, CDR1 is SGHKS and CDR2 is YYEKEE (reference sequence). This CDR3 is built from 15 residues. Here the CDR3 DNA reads TGTGCCAGCAGCGTCGGGACAGGACTTGCCAATGAGCAGTTCTTC. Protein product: CASSVGTGLANEQFF.

CDR3 in DNA: TGTGCCAGCAGTTTACTAGCTGACATTGAGACCCAGTACTTC. Amino acid sequence: CASSLLADIETQYF. V gene TRBV27 combines with J gene TRBJ2-5; the D gene is possibly TRBD2 (5 bases). The germline CDR1 and CDR2 sequences are MNHEY and SMNVEV (reference sequence). V was shortened by 2 bases and J by 5 bases, with 12 bases between the two germline ends. The CDR3 covers 14 residues.

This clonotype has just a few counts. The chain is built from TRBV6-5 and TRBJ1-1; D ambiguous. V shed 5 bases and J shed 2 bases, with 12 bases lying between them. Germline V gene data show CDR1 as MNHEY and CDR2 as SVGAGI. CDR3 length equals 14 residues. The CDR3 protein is CASSIDGPNTEAFF. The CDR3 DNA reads TGTGCCAGCAGTATCGACGGACCCAACACTGAAGCTTTCTTT.

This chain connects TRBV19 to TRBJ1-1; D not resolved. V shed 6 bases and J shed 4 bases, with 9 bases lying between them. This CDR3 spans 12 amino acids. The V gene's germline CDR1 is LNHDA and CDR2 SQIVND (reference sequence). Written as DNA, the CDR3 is TGTGCCAGTAGACTCGGGAGCACTGAAGCTTTCTTT. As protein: CASRLGSTEAFF.

CDR3 residues: CASAGNLQETQYF. CDR3 bases: TGCGCCAGCGCGGGAAACCTCCAAGAGACCCAGTACTTC. The rearrangement joins TRBV5-1 to TRBJ2-5; maybe TRBD2 (6 bases). Germline V gene sequence: CDR1 SGHRS, CDR2 YFSETQ. Deletions cut 7 bases from V and 1 base from J, with 11 bases between. This CDR3 contains 13 residues.

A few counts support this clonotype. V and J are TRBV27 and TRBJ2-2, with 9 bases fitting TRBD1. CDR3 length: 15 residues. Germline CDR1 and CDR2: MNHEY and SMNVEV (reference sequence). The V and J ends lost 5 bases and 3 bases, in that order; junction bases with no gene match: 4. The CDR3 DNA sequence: TGTGCCAGCAGTCAAGGGGACAGGGACACCGGGGAGCTGTTTTTT. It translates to CASSQGDRDTGELFF.

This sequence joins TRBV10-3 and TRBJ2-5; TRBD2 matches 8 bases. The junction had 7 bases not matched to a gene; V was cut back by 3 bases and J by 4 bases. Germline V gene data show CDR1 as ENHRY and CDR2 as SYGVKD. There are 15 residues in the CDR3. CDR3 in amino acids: CAISDPGGLGETQYF. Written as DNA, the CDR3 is TGTGCCATCAGTGACCCCGGGGGACTAGGAGAGACCCAGTACTTC.

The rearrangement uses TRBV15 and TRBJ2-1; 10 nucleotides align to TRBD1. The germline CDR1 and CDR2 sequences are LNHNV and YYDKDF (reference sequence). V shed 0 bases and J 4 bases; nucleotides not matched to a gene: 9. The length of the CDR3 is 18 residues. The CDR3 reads CATSRDLDGTGVYNEQFF. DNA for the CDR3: TGTGCCACCAGCAGAGATCTGGACGGGACAGGGGTTTACAATGAGCAGTTCTTC.

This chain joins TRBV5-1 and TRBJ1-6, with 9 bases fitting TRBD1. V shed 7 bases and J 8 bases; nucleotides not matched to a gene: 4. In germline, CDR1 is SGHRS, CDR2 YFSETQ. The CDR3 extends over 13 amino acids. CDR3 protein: CASGDREDSPLHF. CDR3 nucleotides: TGCGCCAGCGGGGACAGGGAAGATTCACCCCTCCACTTT. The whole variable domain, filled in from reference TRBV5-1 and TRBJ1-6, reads KAGVTQTPRYLIKTRGQQVTLSCSPISGHRSVSWYQQTPGQGLQFLFEYFSETQRNKGNFPGRFSGRQFSNSRSEMNVSTLELGDSALYLCASGDREDSPLHFGNGTRLTVT.

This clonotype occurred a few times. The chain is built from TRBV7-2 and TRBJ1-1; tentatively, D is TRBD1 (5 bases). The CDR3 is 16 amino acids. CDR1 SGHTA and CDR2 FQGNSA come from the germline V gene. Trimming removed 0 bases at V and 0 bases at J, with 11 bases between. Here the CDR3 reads CASSLARGGMNTEAFF. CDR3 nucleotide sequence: TGTGCCAGCAGCTTAGCGAGGGGCGGGATGAACACTGAAGCTTTCTTT.